This TCR beta chain was sequenced for a study of OX40 agonist ivuxolimab in advanced cancers. Overall study context: A mean age of roughly 60 years, range roughly 23 to 79, was recorded, and 82.7% were male. Previous treatment with anti-PD-1, anti-PD-L1 or anti-CTLA-4 therapy was allowed; about 40% had received some. The study's findings and limits: Patients who responded partially at 0.1-3.0 mg/kg showed clonal expansion ranking among the lowest. Several nonresponders also turned out to have low normalized T-cell clonal expansion.

Data came from immunoSEQ multiplex PCR; TCRdb stores just in-frame clones and leaves some out. The sample lists tens of thousands of clones, about nine tenths occurring once. On this clone: Antigen specificity is unknown.

This CDR3 spans 11 amino acids. Germline V gene sequence: CDR1 SEHNR, CDR2 FQNEAQ (reference sequence). Trimming cost V 1 base and J 6 bases, with 4 bases left between them. The V call is TRBV7-9, the J call TRBJ2-7; D is undetermined. This material consisted of CD4+ or CD8+ T cells sorted from blood, taken in a trial of the OX40 agonist ivuxolimab. This receptor was identified in an adult with an advanced solid tumor such as melanoma, head and neck, liver or kidney cancer. The CDR3 region is CASSLEFEQYF. The CDR3 DNA follows: TGTGCCAGCAGCTTAGAATTCGAGCAGTACTTC.